A single sample gave rise to the 9 T cell receptor beta chains below, sequenced in a study of T cells in Graves' hyperthyroidism and ophthalmopathy (dated by TCRdb to the late 2010s). Library construction relied on multiplex PCR. Sequencer: Illumina HiSeq 2000. TCR beta CDR3 regions were amplified from RNA transcripts. The first round of RT-PCR for the TCR CDR3 was performed with the HTBI primer set and the Qiagen OneStep RT-PCR kit. TCRdb ran its own pipeline on the public reads, namely fastp trimming at Q25 and MiXCR clone calling, and kept in-frame beta chains. Entries are consolidated by CDR3 protein sequence, retaining the most common genes and DNA. Within this sample are approximately 380,000 distinct CDR3 sequences, with under 20% of them counted one time only. Roughly 3.5% of the sample lies in the top ten. Sequenced material: blood. The receptor source for this set is a woman younger than 30 with Graves' hyperthyroidism.

The V and J genes are TRBV6-1 and TRBJ2-2; D gene uncertain. CDR1 and CDR2 from the germline V gene are MNHNS and SASEGT. Trimming took 11 bases from V and 1 from J, leaving 14 bases between them. The CDR3 covers 14 residues. The CDR3 region is CAVCRAWNTGELFF. The CDR3 nucleotides read TGTGCCGTCTGTAGGGCCTGGAACACCGGGGAGCTGTTTTTT.

This clonotype was seen many times. The V call is TRBV12-3 or TRBV12-4, the J call TRBJ1-2; D unresolved. The CDR3 totals 13 residues. The V end lost 10 bases, the J end lost 1 base, and 13 bases lay between the germline ends. The CDR3 here is CATRFESNYGYTF. CDR3 in DNA: TGTGCCACGCGCTTCGAGAGTAACTATGGCTACACCTTC.

The rearrangement joins TRBV7-8 to TRBJ1-3, with unresolved D. Trimming took 1 base from V and 0 from J, leaving 10 bases between them. Germline V gives CDR1 SGHVS, CDR2 FQNEAQ. CDR3 length: 16 residues. The CDR3 sequence: CASSLGSATSGNTIYF. CDR3 nucleotide sequence: TGTGCCAGCAGCTTAGGTTCAGCCACCTCTGGAAACACCATATATTTT. The variable domain in full, completed from reference TRBV7-8 and TRBJ1-3, reads GAGVSQSPRYKVAKRGQDVALRCDPISGHVSLFWYQQALGQGPEFLTYFQNEAQLDKSGLPSDRFFAERPEGSVSTLKIQRTQQEDSAVYLCASSLGSATSGNTIYFGEGSWLTVV.

The sample holds many counts of this clonotype. The chain combines TRBV6-5 with TRBJ1-2, with unresolved D. Germline V gene sequence: CDR1 MNHEY, CDR2 SVGAGI. The CDR3 runs 14 residues. Trimming left V 3 bases short and J 2 bases short, with 10 bases between. In DNA form, the CDR3 reads TGTGCCAGCAGTTATAGTGGTGGCAACTATGGCTACACCTTC. It translates to CASSYSGGNYGYTF.

The table lists this clonotype with many counts. V is TRBV9 and J is TRBJ1-2; D uncertain. The CDR3 consists of 14 residues. Deletions cut 0 bases from V and 4 bases from J, with 10 bases between. Germline V CDR1 and CDR2: SGDLS, YYNGEE. The CDR3 spells CASSVDPGSYGYTF. DNA for the CDR3: TGTGCCAGCAGCGTAGACCCGGGCAGCTATGGCTACACCTTC.

This clonotype appeared many times. The chain has TRBV6-5 and TRBJ1-3, with D uncertain. The CDR3 loop spans 15 amino acids. Germline CDR1 MNHEY, CDR2 SVGAGI. The V gene lost 0 bases and the J gene lost 2 bases, with 8 bases spanning the gap. The CDR3 protein is CASSYSGIAGNTIYF. CDR3 nucleotides: TGTGCCAGCAGTTACTCGGGGATCGCTGGAAACACCATATATTTT.

Worth noting for this clonotype: One end of the junction fails to match germline, which may point to a read error. The V gene is TRBV6-1, the J gene TRBJ2-2, with D maybe TRBD2 (5 bases). Germline V gives CDR1 MNHNS, CDR2 SASEGT. This CDR3 contains 15 residues. The CDR3 nucleotides read TGTGCCAGCAGGCCCCTGGCAGTGTGGTCCGGGGATCTGTTTTTT. Protein product: CASRPLAVWSGDLFF.

This clonotype has a count of ten or more. The chain uses TRBV7-9 and TRBJ1-5, with 8 positions matching TRBD1. Germline V gene sequence: CDR1 SEHNR, CDR2 FQNEAQ (reference sequence). V gave up 4 bases and J gave up 6 bases; unmatched junction bases: 8. The length of the CDR3 is 15 residues. The CDR3 protein is CASSSPDREGQPQHF. The CDR3 DNA reads as TGTGCCAGCAGCTCTCCGGACAGGGAGGGTCAGCCCCAGCATTTT.

This clonotype was observed many times. One end of the junction fails to match germline, which may point to a read error. The V and J genes are TRBV7-3 and TRBJ2-2, with D tentatively TRBD2 (6 bases). The V gene's germline CDR1 is SGHTA and CDR2 FQGTGA. The CDR3 spans 13 residues. The CDR3 loop reads CASSSPVTGGLFF. The CDR3 nucleotides read TGTGCCAGCAGCTCCCCCGTCACCGGGGGGCTGTTTTTT.